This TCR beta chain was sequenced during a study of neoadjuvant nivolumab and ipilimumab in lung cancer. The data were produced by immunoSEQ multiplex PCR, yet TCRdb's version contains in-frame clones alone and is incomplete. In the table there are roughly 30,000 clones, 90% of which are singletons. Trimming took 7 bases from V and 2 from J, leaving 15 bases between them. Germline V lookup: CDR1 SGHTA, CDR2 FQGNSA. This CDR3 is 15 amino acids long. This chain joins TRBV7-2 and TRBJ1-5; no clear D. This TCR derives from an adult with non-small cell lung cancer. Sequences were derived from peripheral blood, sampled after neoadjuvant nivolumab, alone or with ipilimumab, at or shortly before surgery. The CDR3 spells CASTLAGRGNQPQHF. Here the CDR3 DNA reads TGTGCCAGCACCCTAGCGGGGAGGGGCAATCAGCCCCAGCATTTT.